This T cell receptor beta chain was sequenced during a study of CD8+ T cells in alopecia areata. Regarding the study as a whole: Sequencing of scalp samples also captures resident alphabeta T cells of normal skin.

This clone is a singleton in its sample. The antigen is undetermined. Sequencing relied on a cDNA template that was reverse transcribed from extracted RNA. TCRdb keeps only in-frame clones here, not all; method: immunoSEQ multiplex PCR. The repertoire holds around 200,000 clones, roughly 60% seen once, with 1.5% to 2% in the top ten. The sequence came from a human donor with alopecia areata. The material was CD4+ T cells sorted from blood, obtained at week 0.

CDR3 amino acids: CSGLVTANTEAFF. DNA for the CDR3: TGCAGCGGGTTAGTTACGGCGAACACTGAAGCTTTCTTT. V is TRBV29-1 and J is TRBJ1-1; no clear D gene. The CDR3 length is 13 residues. With 7 bases removed from V and 1 base from J, the gap between germline ends came to 13 bases. Looked up from germline, CDR1 is SQVTM and CDR2 is ANQGSEA.